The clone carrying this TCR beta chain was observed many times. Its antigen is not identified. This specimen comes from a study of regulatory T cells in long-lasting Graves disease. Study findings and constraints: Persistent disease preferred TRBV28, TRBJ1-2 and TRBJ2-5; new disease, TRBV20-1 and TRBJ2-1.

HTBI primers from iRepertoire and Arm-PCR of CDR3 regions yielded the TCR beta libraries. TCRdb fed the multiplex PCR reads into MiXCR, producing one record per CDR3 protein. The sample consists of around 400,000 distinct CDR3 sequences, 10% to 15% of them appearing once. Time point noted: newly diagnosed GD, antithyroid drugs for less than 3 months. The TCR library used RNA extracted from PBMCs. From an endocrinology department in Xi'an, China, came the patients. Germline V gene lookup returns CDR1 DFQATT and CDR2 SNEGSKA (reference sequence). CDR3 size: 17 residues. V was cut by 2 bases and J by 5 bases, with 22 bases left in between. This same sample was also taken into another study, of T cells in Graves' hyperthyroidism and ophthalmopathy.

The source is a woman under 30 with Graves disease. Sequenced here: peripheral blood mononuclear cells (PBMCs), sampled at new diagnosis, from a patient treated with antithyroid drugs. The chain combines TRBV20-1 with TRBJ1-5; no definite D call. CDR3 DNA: TGCAGTGCTAGACCCCGCCTTAGAGTACCCGTTGATCAGCCCCAGCATTTT. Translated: CSARPRLRVPVDQPQHF.